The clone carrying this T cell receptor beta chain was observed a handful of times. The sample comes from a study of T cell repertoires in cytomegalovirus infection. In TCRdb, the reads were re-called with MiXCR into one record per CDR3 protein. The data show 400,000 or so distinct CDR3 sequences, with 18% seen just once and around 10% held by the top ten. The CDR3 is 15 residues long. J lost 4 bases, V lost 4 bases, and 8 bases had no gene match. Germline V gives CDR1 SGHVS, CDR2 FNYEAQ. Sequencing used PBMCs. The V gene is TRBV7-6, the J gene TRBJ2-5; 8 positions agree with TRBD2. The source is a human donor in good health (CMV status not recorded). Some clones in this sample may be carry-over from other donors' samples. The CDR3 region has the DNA TGTGCCAGCAGCTCCCAGCGGGAGTCGGTAGAGACCCAGTACTTC. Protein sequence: CASSSQRESVETQYF.